The rows below give T cell receptor beta chains drawn from one sample of a study of cytomegalovirus exposure and HLA in healthy donors. Repertoires were generated with immunoSEQ multiplex PCR, while TCRdb's copy carries only in-frame clones and drops some. This table holds about 160,000 clones, less than 90% found once. Sequencing input: PBMCs. These receptors all stem from a man aged 25 to 40 in good health and CMV-seronegative. Each CDR3 is given with its conserved first and last residue. The order of the fields is D gene, clone size, J gene, V gene, CDR3 DNA, CDR3 protein. D genes are given only for firm matches. Rows may omit the clone size; those that give it use once, few, many or a size class.

TRBD2 | . | TRBJ2-1 | TRBV30 | TGTGCCTGGAGTGTGGGAGGGATTTACAATGAGCAGTTCTTC | CAWSVGGIYNEQFF
. | . | TRBJ1-6 | TRBV16 | TGTGCCAGCAGCCAATTCAGGGCCCTGATAAATTCACCCCTCCACTTT | CASSQFRALINSPLHF
TRBD2 | . | TRBJ2-2 | TRBV30 | TGTGCCTGGAGTGTACGGACTAGCGGGACCGGGGAGCTGTTTTTT | CAWSVRTSGTGELFF
TRBD2 | . | TRBJ2-5 | TRBV7-2 | TGTGCCAGCAGCTCAAGACTAGCGGGGGGGAGAGAGACCCAGTACTTC | CASSSRLAGGRETQYF
. | once | TRBJ1-2 | TRBV7-2 | TGTGCCAGCAGTTTCCCACCTGCCGAGGGGGTCACCTTC | CASSFPPAEGVTF
. | . | TRBJ1-5 | TRBV18 | TGTGCCAGCTCACTAACAGGTTTCAATCAGCCCCAGCATTTT | CASSLTGFNQPQHF
TRBD2 | . | TRBJ2-7 | TRBV30 | TGTGCCTGCGGACTAGCAAGCTACGAGCAGTACTTC | CACGLASYEQYF
. | . | TRBJ2-3 | TRBV4-1 | TGCGCCAGCAGCCAAGTGGTTCGCGGCACAGATACGCAGTATTTT | CASSQVVRGTDTQYF
TRBD1 | . | TRBJ1-1 | TRBV14 | TGTGCCAGCAGCCTCCGAGACCTACAGGGGGCTGAAGCTTTCTTT | CASSLRDLQGAEAFF
TRBD1 | . | TRBJ2-1 | TRBV5-6 | TGTGCCAGCAGCTTCCGGACAGGGCCCTACAATGAGCAGTTCTTC | CASSFRTGPYNEQFF
TRBD2 | . | TRBJ2-7 | TRBV29-1 | TGCAGCGTTGAGATGCGGGGGGGCCGGTACGAGCAGTACTTC | CSVEMRGGRYEQYF
TRBD1 | . | TRBJ2-1 | TRBV6-1 | TGTGCCAGCTGCTACTCCACAGGGGGAGAGCAGTTCTTC | CASCYSTGGEQFF
. | . | TRBJ2-5 | TRBV7-6 | TGTGCCAGCAGCTTAGGTATCAACAAAGAGACCCAGTACTTC | CASSLGINKETQYF
. | . | TRBJ1-1 | TRBV5-8 | TGTGCCAGCAGCTTGGGCTATGGGGGCGCGAACACTGAAGCTTTCTTT | CASSLGYGGANTEAFF
TRBD1 | . | TRBJ1-4 | TRBV6-5 | TGTGCCAGCAGTTACTCGACAGGGGGCGGTGAAAAACTGTTTTTT | CASSYSTGGGEKLFF
. | . | TRBJ2-3 | TRBV7-2 | TGTGCCAGCAGCGGCGAGACTAGTACGCGCGATACGCAGTATTTT | CASSGETSTRDTQYF
. | . | TRBJ2-3 | TRBV6-4 | TGTGCCAGCATCGGAAGTCAGGACTACCCCGCGGACGTAGATACGCAGTATTTT | CASIGSQDYPADVDTQYF
. | . | TRBJ1-1 | TRBV18 | TGTGCCAGCTCACATCTGAACGAGGGCTCTGAAGCTTTCTTT | CASSHLNEGSEAFF
TRBD1 | . | TRBJ2-2 | TRBV11-3 | TGTGCCAGCAGCCTTAGGACAGGGGCGGCCGGGGAGCTGTTTTTT | CASSLRTGAAGELFF
. | once | TRBJ1-2 | TRBV27 | TGTGCCAGCAGTTTATTGGGAGTTAGTCGTGGAGCTAACTATGGCTACACCTTC | CASSLLGVSRGANYGYTF
TRBD1 | . | TRBJ1-1 | TRBV11-2 | TGTGCCAGCAGCTTAGATCATCCGGGACAGCTGAACACTGAAGCTTTCTTT | CASSLDHPGQLNTEAFF
TRBD2 | . | TRBJ2-1 | TRBV4-2 | TGTGCCAGCAGCCAAGAGTCTAGCGGGGGAGAGCAGTTCTTC | CASSQESSGGEQFF
TRBD2 | . | TRBJ2-5 | TRBV30 | TGTGCCGGAAACGGGGCTAGCGGGGTAATAGGTGCAGAGACCCAGTACTTC | CAGNGASGVIGAETQYF
. | . | TRBJ2-1 | TRBV30 | TGTGCCTGGAGTGTACTTGGGGAGGACAATGAGCAGTTCTTC | CAWSVLGEDNEQFF
. | . | TRBJ1-3 | TRBV9 | TGTGCCAGCAGCAGCATGCAGGGGAGCTCTGGAAACACCATATATTTT | CASSSMQGSSGNTIYF
TRBD1 | . | TRBJ2-7 | TRBV27 | TGTGCCAGCAGTTTGACAGGGGGCATCTACGAGCAGTACTTC | CASSLTGGIYEQYF
. | once | TRBJ2-5 | TRBV28 | TGTGCCAGCAGTTTATTTTCCAGGGGACAGACCCAGTACTTC | CASSLFSRGQTQYF
. | . | TRBJ1-6 | TRBV4-1 | TGCGCCAGCAGCCAAAGAGGCTCCTATAATTCACCCCTCCACTTT | CASSQRGSYNSPLHF
. | . | TRBJ2-1 | TRBV5-4 | TGTGCCAGCAGCTTGGCAGGGGGGCAGACCTACAATGAGCAGTTCTTC | CASSLAGGQTYNEQFF
. | . | TRBJ2-3 | TRBV2 | TGTGCCAGGCGCGGTGCCAGCACAGATACGCAGTATTTT | CARRGASTDTQYF
TRBD1 | . | TRBJ2-7 | TRBV29-1 | TGCAGCGTGAGGGACCGGGACAGGGTTTCCGAGCAGTACTTC | CSVRDRDRVSEQYF
TRBD1 | . | TRBJ2-3 | TRBV19 | TGTGCCAGTAGCCCCTACAGGGGGAGCACAGATACGCAGTATTTT | CASSPYRGSTDTQYF
TRBD1 | . | TRBJ2-7 | TRBV5-1 | TGCGCCAGCAGCCCACCCGGGACAGTAAACTACGAGCAGTACTTC | CASSPPGTVNYEQYF
. | . | TRBJ2-2 | TRBV7-9 | TGTGCCAGCAGCTTAGTCCGGACAACCGGGGAGCTGTTTTTT | CASSLVRTTGELFF
. | few | TRBJ2-1 | TRBV30 | TGTGCCTGGAGTTGGGCCGGAAATGAGCAGTTCTTC | CAWSWAGNEQFF
. | . | TRBJ2-7 | TRBV25-1 | TGTGCCACCTCGATACAACAGGGCTACGAGCAGTACTTC | CATSIQQGYEQYF
. | . | TRBJ1-1 | TRBV29-1 | TGCAGCGTTGAAATTGGGCAGGGGAACACTGAAGCTTTCTTT | CSVEIGQGNTEAFF
TRBD2 | few | TRBJ2-7 | TRBV5-4 | TGTGCCAGCAGCTTGGGACTAGCGGACTCCTACGAGCAGTACTTC | CASSLGLADSYEQYF
. | . | TRBJ2-5 | TRBV7-9 | TGTGCCAGCAGCCCCAGGTACCAAGAGACCCAGTACTTC | CASSPRYQETQYF
TRBD1 | once | TRBJ2-2 | TRBV4-3 | TGCGCCAGCAGCCAGGGACAGGGGTTCGGGGAGCTGTTTTTT | CASSQGQGFGELFF
. | . | TRBJ2-7 | TRBV6-1 | TGTGCCAGCAGTGAATGGCTCTACGAGCAGTACTTC | CASSEWLYEQYF
. | once | TRBJ1-4 | TRBV5-5 | TGTGCCAGCAGCTTCAGCCCGACAGGTACTGAAAAACTGTTTTTT | CASSFSPTGTEKLFF
. | . | TRBJ1-6 | TRBV28 | TGTGCCAGCAGTCCCTCAGGCAGCTCCTATAATTCACCCCTCCACTTT | CASSPSGSSYNSPLHF
. | once | TRBJ2-5 | TRBV9 | TGTGCCAGCACCAAGACGGCCCAAGAGGCCCAGTACTTC | CASTKTAQEAQYF
TRBD1 | . | TRBJ2-7 | TRBV5-1 | TGCGCCAGCAGCTTCCGGGACAGGGCATTTGAGCAGTACTTC | CASSFRDRAFEQYF
. | . | TRBJ2-3 | TRBV7-9 | TGTGCCAGCAGCTCTTCCAGAGATACGCAGTATTTT | CASSSSRDTQYF
. | . | TRBJ1-2 | TRBV6-6 | TGTGCCAGCAGCCCAGGGCCCTATAGGAACTATGGCTACACCTTC | CASSPGPYRNYGYTF
. | . | TRBJ1-4 | TRBV29-1 | TGCAGCGGAGGGGACAACGAACTGTTTTTT | CSGGDNELFF
. | . | TRBJ2-2 | TRBV12-5 | TGTGCTAGTGGTTTGGTAATTTCAGGGGTCTACACCGGGGAGCTGTTTTTT | CASGLVISGVYTGELFF
. | . | TRBJ2-3 | TRBV30 | TGTGCCTGGAGTGTCGCAACTAGCACAGATACGCAGTATTTT | CAWSVATSTDTQYF
. | . | TRBJ2-5 | TRBV27 | TGTGCCAGCAGTTTATCGGCAGGGGGGGAGACCCAGTACTTC | CASSLSAGGETQYF
TRBD1 | few | TRBJ1-1 | TRBV5-1 | TGCGCCAGCAGCTTGGACAGGGGGAACACTGAAGCTTTCTTT | CASSLDRGNTEAFF
TRBD1 | . | TRBJ2-3 | TRBV2 | TGTGCCAGCCAGCAGGGGGCTGTCGCAGATACGCAGTATTTT | CASQQGAVADTQYF
TRBD1 | . | TRBJ1-4 | TRBV27 | TGTGCCAGCAGTTTATGGGGACAGGTTAATGAAAAACTGTTTTTT | CASSLWGQVNEKLFF
TRBD2 | . | TRBJ2-7 | TRBV5-1 | TGCGCCAGCAGCTTGGATCTAGCGGGGTTGGGATACGAGCAGTACTTC | CASSLDLAGLGYEQYF
TRBD1 | . | TRBJ1-1 | TRBV19 | TGTGCCAGTAGTATTGGGACAGGAAGAGGCACTGAAGCTTTCTTT | CASSIGTGRGTEAFF
. | . | TRBJ1-2 | TRBV27 | TGTGCCAGCAGTTTGGGAGGGGCCAACTATGGCTACACCTTC | CASSLGGANYGYTF
TRBD1 | . | TRBJ2-7 | TRBV5-8 | TGTGCCAGCAGCTTGTTGGGGACAGGGGTCCACGAGCAGTACTTC | CASSLLGTGVHEQYF
TRBD1 | . | TRBJ2-5 | TRBV6-5 | TGTGCCAGCAGTTACTCCGGGACAGGTGAAGAGACCCAGTACTTC | CASSYSGTGEETQYF